Listed below are T cell receptor beta chains from one sample, sequenced in a study of response to subunit inactivated influenza vaccine. Via MiXCR, TCRdb re-called the RT-PCR reads, giving one row per CDR3 protein. The sample includes 550,000 to 600,000 distinct CDR3 sequences, approximately 10% of them seen just once. Specimen: PBMCs from blood, collected on the day of vaccination. These receptors originate from a man aged 50 or older who received an inactivated influenza vaccine. CDR3s include the opening cysteine and the closing phenylalanine or tryptophan. D genes are given only for firm matches. Rows give clone size only sometimes, using once, few, many, or a class for an expanded clone.

j_call,clone_size,v_call,d_call,cdr3_nt,cdr3_aa
TRBJ2-5,few,TRBV12-3/TRBV12-4,TRBD1,TGTGCCAGCAGTGACAGACAGGGGACCAGAGAGACCCAGTACTTC,CASSDRQGTRETQYF
TRBJ2-7,-,TRBV7-2,-,TGTGCCAGCAGCCCCCCGGACTATCTCTCCGAGCAGTACTTC,CASSPPDYLSEQYF
TRBJ2-5,many,TRBV27,-,TGTGCCAGCAGTCTAGCCTGGGGGGAGACCCAGTACTTC,CASSLAWGETQYF
TRBJ1-1,few,TRBV7-2,-,TGTGCCAGCAGCTTATCCCCGTATGGTAGTACTGAAGCTTTCTTT,CASSLSPYGSTEAFF
TRBJ2-1,few,TRBV15,-,TGTGCCACCAGCAGAGATACACAGAATGAGCAGTTCTTC,CATSRDTQNEQFF
TRBJ2-3,few,TRBV6-1,TRBD1,TGTGCCAGCAGCCTACCCCAGGGGGCTGTTGCAGATACGCAGTATTTT,CASSLPQGAVADTQYF
TRBJ2-7,few,TRBV7-2,-,TGTGCCAGCAGCTTAGTCGGTGGCGGACAGAGCTACTACGAGCAGTACTTC,CASSLVGGGQSYYEQYF
TRBJ1-1,-,TRBV20-1,-,TGCAGTGCTAGAGATTTGCGGTACACTGAAGCTTTCTTT,CSARDLRYTEAFF
TRBJ2-1,-,TRBV5-5,TRBD1,TGTGCCAGCAGCCCGGGACAGGGGGCGATGAGGGAGCAGTTCTTC,CASSPGQGAMREQFF
TRBJ2-1,-,TRBV5-4,TRBD2,TGTGCCAGCAGCATCGGGACTACCTCCTACAATGATCAGTTCTTC,CASSIGTTSYNDQFF
TRBJ2-5,many,TRBV7-8,TRBD2,TGTGCCAGCAGCCTCATCACGGGACTAGCGGGAGAGACCCAGTACTTC,CASSLITGLAGETQYF
TRBJ2-3,few,TRBV4-3,TRBD2,TGCGCCAGCAGCCAAGTAGAAACTAGCGTCCCAGATACGCAGTATTTT,CASSQVETSVPDTQYF
TRBJ1-1,-,TRBV18,-,TGTGCCAGCTCACCTCGGGGCACAACGGACGCCACTGAAGCTTTCTTT,CASSPRGTTDATEAFF
TRBJ1-6,few,TRBV20-1,-,TGCAGTGTCGGGGGGCTAAGTAATTCACCCCTCCACTTT,CSVGGLSNSPLHF
TRBJ1-1,few,TRBV10-3,-,TGTGCCATCAGTGAGGGTCCTAGCGCTTTCTTT,CAISEGPSAFF
TRBJ2-1,-,TRBV20-1,-,TGCAGTGCTAGAGGCCCGCGGAACCAGTACAATGAGCAGTTCTTC,CSARGPRNQYNEQFF
TRBJ2-1,few,TRBV18,TRBD2,TGTGCCAGCTCACCTCCTATGCGGGGGGGCTCGGATGAGCAGTTCTTC,CASSPPMRGGSDEQFF
TRBJ1-5,-,TRBV16,TRBD1,TGTGCCAGCAGCGCGATAGGGACAGGGACTCAGCCCCAGCATTTT,CASSAIGTGTQPQHF
TRBJ2-2,few,TRBV12-3/TRBV12-4,-,TGTGCCAGCACCAGGGACCTCACCGGGGAGCTGTTTTTT,CASTRDLTGELFF
TRBJ2-7,many,TRBV7-9,-,TGTGCCAGCAGCTCGATATCCTACGAGCAGTACTTC,CASSSISYEQYF
TRBJ1-2,few,TRBV12-3/TRBV12-4,-,TGTGCCAGCAGTTTATATTCGGGGTCGGGGAACTATGGCTACACCTTC,CASSLYSGSGNYGYTF
TRBJ1-1,few,TRBV4-1,-,TGCGCCAGCAGCTCCAGCCAAGGGGGAGAAGCTTTCTTT,CASSSSQGGEAFF
TRBJ2-6,-,TRBV6-2/TRBV6-3,TRBD2,TGTGCCAGCAGCCTTCTAGCGGGAGCTGGGGCCAACGTCCTGACTTTC,CASSLLAGAGANVLTF
TRBJ2-1,-,TRBV7-6,TRBD2,TGTGCCAGCAGCTTAATTCAAGCGGGAGGATTTGGTGAGCAGTTCTTC,CASSLIQAGGFGEQFF
TRBJ2-1,-,TRBV6-2/TRBV6-3,-,TGTGCCACAACTCGCCTAATATCCTACAATGAGCAGTTCTTC,CATTRLISYNEQFF
TRBJ2-2,-,TRBV2,-,TGTGCCAGCAGTGAGTTTGGGACCGGGGAGCTGTTTTTT,CASSEFGTGELFF
TRBJ2-1,many,TRBV15,TRBD1,TGTGCCACCAGGCTCCACCGGGACAGGGTGTTGAATGAGCAGTTCTTC,CATRLHRDRVLNEQFF
TRBJ2-1,many,TRBV2,-,TGTGCCAGCCGGAAAGGGAGCAGTGTCTTGGGGGTTGAGCAGTTCTTC,CASRKGSSVLGVEQFF
TRBJ2-3,few,TRBV20-1,-,TGCAGTGCTACCCGGGACACAGATACGCAGTATTTT,CSATRDTDTQYF
TRBJ2-2,many,TRBV15,TRBD1,TGTGCCACCAGCAGGGGGACAGCCCCCGCCGGGGAGCTGTTTTTT,CATSRGTAPAGELFF
TRBJ2-7,-,TRBV7-2,TRBD2,TGTGCCAGCAGCTTAGAAGCGACTAGCGGGTCCCGAGAGCAGTACTTC,CASSLEATSGSREQYF
TRBJ2-2,few,TRBV12-3/TRBV12-4,-,TGTGCCAGCAGTTTAATGGGTTCCGGGGAGCTGTTTTTT,CASSLMGSGELFF
TRBJ1-2,-,TRBV5-1,-,TGCGCCAGCAGCTTGCCTGTGGAGGGAAGTCAGGGCTACACCTTC,CASSLPVEGSQGYTF
TRBJ2-5,-,TRBV3-1,-,TGTGCCAGCAGCCAAGAGATCGGGGACCTGGGGGAGACCCAGTACTTC,CASSQEIGDLGETQYF
TRBJ2-1,many,TRBV12-3/TRBV12-4,-,TGTGCCAGCAGTCCCCTCACTAGCTCAAATGAGCAGTTCTTC,CASSPLTSSNEQFF
TRBJ2-3,few,TRBV30,-,TGTGCCTGGAGTGTACTCTTGGGGGCAGATACGCAGTATTTT,CAWSVLLGADTQYF
TRBJ2-7,few,TRBV5-1,TRBD1,TGCGCCAGCAGCTTATGGGGGACAGGGGTCGAGCAGTACTTC,CASSLWGTGVEQYF
TRBJ2-7,few,TRBV6-5,-,TGTGCCAGCAGTTACTCGAAAGGGCTGACGTACGAGCAGTACTTC,CASSYSKGLTYEQYF
TRBJ2-7,-,TRBV5-1,-,TGCGCCAGCAGCTTGTGGACAAAACACGAGCAGTACTTC,CASSLWTKHEQYF
TRBJ2-7,-,TRBV3-1,TRBD2,TGTGCCAGCAGCCAAGGCCTAATAGCGGGACCCTACGAGCAGTACTTC,CASSQGLIAGPYEQYF
TRBJ2-2,many,TRBV4-3,TRBD1,TGCGCCAGCAGCCGGTTTGCTGACAGGGGGCTTGACGGGGAGCTGTTTTTT,CASSRFADRGLDGELFF
TRBJ2-2,few,TRBV20-1,-,TGCAGTGCCAGGGCCATTTACACCGGGGAGCTGTTTTTT,CSARAIYTGELFF
TRBJ2-5,many,TRBV13,-,TGTGCCAGCAGCTTAAGGGCCAGGGCGTTAGAGACCCAGTACTTC,CASSLRARALETQYF
TRBJ2-1,many,TRBV5-1,TRBD2,TGCGCCAGCAGCTTGGACCCACTAGCGGGCTTGAATGAGCAGTTCTTC,CASSLDPLAGLNEQFF
TRBJ2-7,few,TRBV28,TRBD1,TGTGCCAGCAGTTCCGCCGGGACAGGGGGCGAGCAGTACTTC,CASSSAGTGGEQYF
TRBJ2-5,-,TRBV7-8,-,TGTGCCAGCAGCCCAGCAGGCCTAATCTCGGAGACCCAGTACTTC,CASSPAGLISETQYF